The rows below give T cell receptor beta chains drawn from one sample of a study of identical twins. MiXCR, applied by TCRdb to the 5' RACE reads, yields one record per CDR3 protein. The sample holds around 1.7 million distinct CDR3 sequences, around 29% seen once. Sequencing used cord blood. The receptors were sampled from a newborn girl in good health. Both conserved end residues are part of each CDR3. D genes are given only for firm matches. Rows give clone size only sometimes, using once, few, many, or a class for an expanded clone.

J,V,D,size,CDR3,DNA
TRBJ1-1,TRBV29-1,.,.,CSALKVNIEAFF,TGCAGCGCACTAAAGGTGAACATTGAAGCTTTCTTT
TRBJ2-1,TRBV5-1,TRBD2,.,CASSWGTSQGTYNEQFF,TGCGCCAGCAGCTGGGGGACTAGCCAAGGGACCTACAATGAGCAGTTCTTC
TRBJ2-2,TRBV20-1,.,.,CSAAHSRELFF,TGCAGTGCCGCCCATTCCCGGGAGCTGTTTTTT
TRBJ2-3,TRBV12-3/TRBV12-4,.,.,CASRTASTDTEYF,TGTGCCAGCAGGACAGCTAGCACAGATACGGAATATTTT
TRBJ1-1,TRBV20-1,.,.,CSAPTNTEAFF,TGCAGTGCCCCAACAAACACTGAAGCTTTCTTT
TRBJ2-3,TRBV11-2,.,.,CASSFTPGHATDTQYF,TGTGCCAGCAGCTTCACCCCCGGGCACGCCACAGATACGCAGTATTTT
TRBJ2-5,TRBV20-1,TRBD2,.,CSATRSGYQETQYF,TGCAGTGCTACTCGTAGCGGGTACCAAGAGACCCAGTACTTC
TRBJ2-3,TRBV4-1,TRBD2,.,CASSQGTSGRAQDTQYF,TGCGCCAGCAGCCAAGGGACTAGCGGGAGGGCCCAAGATACGCAGTATTTT
TRBJ2-1,TRBV2,TRBD2,.,CASRKTSGLSSYNEQFF,TGTGCCAGCAGGAAGACTAGCGGACTTAGCTCCTACAATGAGCAGTTCTTC
TRBJ1-1,TRBV9,TRBD1,.,CASSVTRQGTEAFF,TGTGCCAGCAGCGTAACCCGACAGGGCACTGAAGCTTTCTTT
TRBJ2-1,TRBV3-1,.,.,CASRYTMSSYNEQFF,TGTGCCAGCAGATACACTATGAGCTCCTACAATGAGCAGTTCTTC
TRBJ2-7,TRBV5-1,.,many,CASSLDQDYEQYF,TGCGCCAGCAGCCTCGATCAGGATTACGAGCAGTACTTC
TRBJ2-6,TRBV5-1,.,few,CASSLDLPSFGANVLTF,TGCGCCAGCAGCTTAGACCTCCCGAGCTTTGGGGCCAACGTCCTGACTTTC
TRBJ2-3,TRBV9,TRBD1,many,CASSTRTGGTDTQYF,TGTGCCAGCAGCACCAGGACAGGGGGCACAGATACGCAGTATTTT
TRBJ1-2,TRBV20-1,.,.,CSARRPGTQVLSYGYTF,TGCAGTGCTAGGCGGCCAGGGACCCAGGTGTTGTCCTATGGCTACACCTTC
TRBJ2-5,TRBV20-1,.,.,CSARDWPGSYNEQYF,TGCAGTGCTAGAGATTGGCCAGGCTCCTACAATGAGCAGTACTTC
TRBJ2-1,TRBV4-1,.,few,CASSQDGVEQFF,TGCGCCAGCAGCCAAGATGGCGTTGAGCAGTTCTTC
TRBJ2-1,TRBV19,.,.,CASSPNRALNEQFF,TGTGCCAGTAGTCCGAACAGGGCCCTGAATGAGCAGTTCTTC
TRBJ2-3,TRBV20-1,.,.,CSATGHTDTQYF,TGCAGTGCTACCGGACACACAGATACGCAGTATTTT
TRBJ2-7,TRBV5-1,.,few,CASSLAPGLMYEQYF,TGCGCCAGCAGCTTGGCCCCGGGACTTATGTACGAGCAGTACTTC
TRBJ2-7,TRBV12-3/TRBV12-4,.,many,CASSLGVATYEQYF,TGTGCCAGCAGCCTGGGGGTCGCCACCTACGAGCAGTACTTC
TRBJ2-1,TRBV20-1,TRBD2,few,CSARVLAVAYNEQFF,TGCAGTGCTAGAGTACTAGCGGTGGCCTACAATGAGCAGTTCTTC
TRBJ2-7,TRBV5-1,.,few,CASSFTPAGSYEQYF,TGCGCCAGCAGCTTTACCCCTGCGGGCTCCTACGAGCAGTACTTC
TRBJ2-1,TRBV9,.,few,CASNPAVPSYNEQFF,TGTGCCAGCAACCCAGCGGTTCCCTCCTACAATGAGCAGTTCTTC
TRBJ2-3,TRBV7-2,TRBD2,few,CASSRAGGNTDTQYF,TGTGCCAGCAGCCGAGCGGGAGGCAACACAGATACGCAGTATTTT
TRBJ2-1,TRBV6-1,TRBD2,few,CASVIAGVNNEQFF,TGTGCCAGCGTCATAGCGGGGGTCAACAATGAGCAGTTCTTC
TRBJ2-1,TRBV7-9,TRBD2,few,CASSLGSGEYNEQFF,TGTGCCAGCAGCTTAGGGAGCGGGGAATACAATGAGCAGTTCTTC
TRBJ1-4,TRBV28,TRBD1,few,CASSLIRQGGEKLFF,TGTGCCAGCAGTTTAATTCGACAGGGAGGCGAAAAACTGTTTTTT
TRBJ2-1,TRBV3-1,TRBD2,.,CASSQGIGLGETQFF,TGTGCCAGCAGCCAAGGAATCGGACTAGGGGAGACCCAGTTCTTC
TRBJ1-4,TRBV12-3/TRBV12-4,.,few,CASSPFRVRSEKLFF,TGTGCCAGCAGTCCCTTCCGGGTAAGGAGTGAAAAACTGTTTTTT
TRBJ1-1,TRBV28,.,many,CASSLALEAFF,TGTGCCAGCAGTTTAGCGCTTGAAGCTTTCTTT
TRBJ1-2,TRBV18,TRBD1,.,CASSSPGQGMDGYTF,TGTGCCAGCTCGTCACCGGGACAGGGAATGGATGGCTACACCTTC
TRBJ2-7,TRBV27,.,many,CASSLTGHSYEQYF,TGTGCCAGCAGTTTAACCGGACATTCCTACGAGCAGTACTTC
TRBJ2-1,TRBV19,TRBD2,.,CASSKTGTSGRVYNEQFF,TGTGCCAGTAGTAAGACCGGGACTAGCGGGAGGGTGTACAATGAGCAGTTCTTC
TRBJ2-7,TRBV20-1,.,.,CSAREDRPSYEQYF,TGCAGTGCTAGAGAGGACCGACCCTCCTACGAGCAGTACTTC
TRBJ1-1,TRBV20-1,.,.,CSAKAQVGTEAFF,TGCAGTGCTAAGGCACAGGTGGGCACTGAAGCTTTCTTT
TRBJ2-3,TRBV4-1,TRBD2,.,CASSFGTSGSRGTDTQYF,TGCGCCAGCAGCTTCGGGACTAGCGGGAGCAGGGGCACAGATACGCAGTATTTT
TRBJ2-7,TRBV27,.,.,CASRKPREQYF,TGTGCCAGCAGAAAACCTCGCGAGCAGTACTTC
TRBJ1-6,TRBV28,.,few,CASRGLEGSPLHF,TGTGCCAGCAGAGGTCTAGAGGGTTCACCCCTCCACTTT